These 10 T cell receptor beta chains were all obtained from the same sample, sequenced in a study of shared clonotypes between healthy human individuals. Assay: immunoSEQ multiplex PCR; the TCRdb copy retains only in-frame clones and omits some. The table records 490,000 or so clones, about 80% of them present only once. Sample: PBMCs. The origin of the receptors is a woman aged 35 to 49 in good health. Some clones in this sample may be carry-over from other donors' samples.

In its sample, this clone was seen once. CDR3 nucleotide sequence: TGTGCCAGCAGTAGGGGACTAGCGGGAGCCGGGGAGCTGTTTTTT. Translation: CASSRGLAGAGELFF. This chain connects TRBV6-1 to TRBJ2-2; 14 bases line up with TRBD2. The J segment lost 6 bases and the V segment lost 5 bases, leaving 2 bases of the junction unmatched. The CDR3 loop spans 15 amino acids. In germline, CDR1 is MNHNS, CDR2 SASEGT.

The chain is built from TRBV6-6 and TRBJ2-2, with a tentative D call TRBD2 (5 bases). This CDR3 has 13 amino acids. CDR1 is MNHNY and CDR2 is SVGAGI in the germline V gene (reference sequence). Trimming left V 2 bases short and J 8 bases short, with 9 bases between. The CDR3 DNA is TGTGCCAGCAGTTACGATTGGAGGGGGGAGCTGTTTTTT. Protein: CASSYDWRGELFF.

The V call is TRBV28, the J call TRBJ2-1; perhaps TRBD2 as D (7 bases). From germline, CDR1 is MDHEN and CDR2 SYDVKM. Trimming pared 7 bases from V and 6 bases from J, leaving 28 bases between. The CDR3 is 18 residues long. The CDR3 DNA sequence: TGTGCCAGCACGAGGGGGGGAGTTAGATTCTCGGTTGGCAATGAGCAGTTCTTC. The encoded protein is CASTRGGVRFSVGNEQFF.

This clone has more than one count but fewer than ten. V usage is TRBV10-2 and J usage is TRBJ1-1; weak D call: TRBD1 (5 bases). The V and J ends lost 5 bases and 1 base respectively, with 11 bases between them. The CDR3 runs to 14 residues. In germline, CDR1 is WSHSY, CDR2 SAAADI. CDR3 region: CASSWRGRNTEAFF. The CDR3 coding sequence is TGCGCCAGCAGTTGGAGGGGCAGGAACACTGAAGCTTTCTTT.

The V and J genes are TRBV9 and TRBJ2-7, with D tentatively TRBD1 or TRBD2 (5 bases each). Germline lookup yields CDR1 SGDLS and CDR2 YYNGEE. Trimming took 4 bases from V and 2 from J, leaving 16 bases between them. The CDR3 has 15 amino acids. DNA of the CDR3: TGTGCCAGCAGCCTGGGGGTTAGTTTACCCTACGAGCAGTACTTC. Translating gives CASSLGVSLPYEQYF. Full variable domain (rest looked up from reference TRBV9 and TRBJ2-7): DSGVTQTPKHLITATGQRVTLRCSPRSGDLSVYWYQQSLDQGLQFLIQYYNGEERAKGNILERFSAQQFPDLHSELNLSSLELGDSALYFCASSLGVSLPYEQYFGPGTRLTVT.

This chain links TRBV19 with TRBJ2-1; perhaps TRBD2 as D (6 bases). Germline values: CDR1 LNHDA, CDR2 SQIVND (reference sequence). The CDR3 has 15 residues. V gave up 5 bases and J gave up 0 bases, with 11 bases separating them. CDR3 sequence reads: CASSGAGSSYNEQFF. CDR3 in DNA: TGTGCCAGTAGTGGGGCGGGGAGCTCCTACAATGAGCAGTTCTTC.

The V and J genes are TRBV19 and TRBJ2-5; a weak D match, TRBD2 (5 bases). There are 14 residues in the CDR3. V was pared by 3 bases and J by 0 bases, with 8 bases between. CDR1 and CDR2 (germline): LNHDA, SQIVND (reference sequence). In nucleotides, the CDR3 is TGTGCCAGTAGTATGGGAGCTTACCAAGAGACCCAGTACTTC. Translation gives CASSMGAYQETQYF.

This chain uses TRBV5-1 with TRBJ1-1; D call uncertain. The CDR3 length is 14 residues. The V gene's germline CDR1 is SGHRS and CDR2 YFSETQ. Between the trimmed V and J ends, which lost 1 base and 1 base, there was a span of 8 bases. The chain's CDR3 is CASSLLGGNTEAFF. The CDR3 DNA reads TGCGCCAGCAGCTTGCTGGGAGGGAACACTGAAGCTTTCTTT.

This chain uses TRBV19 with TRBJ2-7, with TRBD1 matching 8 bases. V lost 0 bases and J lost 4; bases outside the gene matches: 14. CDR3 size: 18 residues. CDR1 and CDR2 (germline): LNHDA, SQIVND (reference sequence). The CDR3 DNA sequence: TGTGCCAGTAGTATAGATGTATTCGGACAGGGAAACTATTACGAGCAGTACTTC. Its translation is CASSIDVFGQGNYYEQYF.

The V gene is TRBV5-1, the J gene TRBJ2-7, with 9 bases that match TRBD1. Germline CDR1 SGHRS, CDR2 YFSETQ. The CDR3 extends over 14 amino acids. V was clipped by 2 bases and J by 3 bases; unmatched bases: 3. In nucleotides, the CDR3 is TGCGCCAGCAGCTTACAGGGGGCAATCTACGAGCAGTACTTC. Amino acids: CASSLQGAIYEQYF.